Presented here are 2 T cell receptor beta chains from one specimen sequenced in a study of T cells after posttransplantation cyclophosphamide (dated by TCRdb to about 2016). The control cohort was around twelve patients given myeloablative marrow transplants with methotrexate plus a calcineurin inhibitor, sampled 1 year after transplant. The library relied on the immunoSEQ multiplex PCR assay. Drawn from immuneACCESS, this table holds only the in-frame rearrangements with V and J called that TCRdb kept. Clones are partly lost; checked studies trace under half to an unresolved V gene and leave the rest unexplained. In this sample the table shows tens of thousands of clones, roughly nine tenths of which occur a single time. In total, the top ten clones hold about 8.2% of the sample. This material consisted of PBMCs, taken after an allogeneic stem cell transplant with a calcineurin inhibitor and methotrexate. The receptors derive from a female patient aged 45 to 65 who received an allogeneic stem cell transplant from an unrelated donor, was CMV-positive, and had chronic GVHD only. After a transplant, some T cells may be of graft donor origin.

The chain links TRBV7-9 to TRBJ2-1; 11 nucleotides line up with TRBD2. The CDR3 runs to 18 residues. Germline-derived CDR1 and CDR2 are SEHNR and FQNEAQ (reference sequence). J gave up 3 bases and V 2 bases, and 9 bases lay outside the gene matches. The CDR3: CASSLMTSGKVYYNEQFF. In DNA, the CDR3 is TGTGCCAGCAGCTTAATGACTAGCGGGAAAGTGTACTACAATGAGCAGTTCTTC.

The chain is built from TRBV30 and TRBJ1-5; perhaps TRBD1 as D (6 bases). The germline gives CDR1 GTSNPN, CDR2 SVGIG (reference sequence). V lost 1 base and J 2 bases, leaving 15 bases between the germline ends. The CDR3 consists of 16 residues. The CDR3 coding sequence is TGTGCCTGGAGTGGGTATGGGGGCATTGGCAATCAGCCCCAGCATTTT. Translating it yields CAWSGYGGIGNQPQHF.